This entry lists 11 T cell receptor beta chains sequenced from one sample in a study of T-cell memory formation after mild COVID-19. TCRdb re-called the 5' RACE reads with MiXCR, one entry per CDR3 protein. The table includes 140,000 to 150,000 distinct CDR3 sequences, under 30% detected once. The sample comprised PBMCs or a T cell subset sorted from them (not recorded which). All receptors derive from an adult woman who had mild COVID-19 (a few samples of this study predate the infection). Cell type and time point are not known.

V and J are TRBV9 and TRBJ1-1, with no clear D. Deletions cut 2 bases from V and 6 bases from J, with 11 bases between. The CDR3 length is 13 residues. Germline values: CDR1 SGDLS, CDR2 YYNGEE. CDR3 DNA sequence: TGTGCCAGCAGCGTCCCCGCACTCGCTGAAGCTTTCTTT. Amino acids: CASSVPALAEAFF.

The V and J genes are TRBV6-2 or TRBV6-3 and TRBJ2-5, with D unresolved. From germline, CDR1 is MNHEY and CDR2 SVGEGT. CDR3 length: 14 amino acids. Trimming took 0 bases from V and 4 from J, leaving 9 bases between them. The CDR3 protein is CASSYSSLVETQYF. CDR3 in DNA: TGTGCCAGCAGTTACTCGTCACTCGTAGAGACCCAGTACTTC.

The chain employs TRBV4-3 and TRBJ2-7, with 8 bases lining up with TRBD1. The CDR3 is 14 amino acids. The ends lost 1 base at V and 5 bases at J; junction bases unmatched: 4. Germline CDR1 and CDR2: LGHNA and YSLEER. CDR3 in amino acids: CASSQGTGTHEQYF. CDR3 nucleotide sequence: TGCGCCAGCAGCCAAGGGACAGGGACCCACGAGCAGTACTTC.

In this sample, this clonotype turned up a few times. V usage is TRBV9 and J usage is TRBJ2-2, with D uncertain. The germline V gene encodes CDR1 SGDLS and CDR2 YYNGEE. The CDR3 has 15 amino acids. The germline V and J ends were trimmed by 0 bases and 2 bases, with 8 bases remaining between them. The CDR3 DNA sequence: TGTGCCAGCAGCGTAGCGGATTCTAACACCGGGGAGCTGTTTTTT. Translation gives CASSVADSNTGELFF.

V is TRBV19 and J is TRBJ2-2; a possible D gene is TRBD1 (5 bases). The germline V and J ends were trimmed by 3 bases and 0 bases, with 11 bases remaining between them. Germline V lookup: CDR1 LNHDA, CDR2 SQIVND (reference sequence). The CDR3 length is 16 residues. CDR3 residues: CASSIWQGTNTGELFF. CDR3 bases: TGTGCCAGTAGTATCTGGCAGGGAACGAACACCGGGGAGCTGTTTTTT.

In this sample, this clonotype turned up a few times. J is TRBJ2-1 and V is TRBV7-8; D might be TRBD1 (5 bases). The CDR3 covers 14 residues. Germline V gene sequence: CDR1 SGHVS, CDR2 FQNEAQ. V lost 5 bases and J 6 bases, leaving 14 bases between the germline ends. In DNA form, the CDR3 reads TGTGCCAGCAGCCCTCCGGGCAGGGTCAATGAGCAGTTCTTC. Its protein product is CASSPPGRVNEQFF.

This clonotype was seen many times. The V and J genes are TRBV12-3 or TRBV12-4 and TRBJ2-1; D is undetermined. The CDR3 extends over 15 amino acids. Trimming took off 5 bases at V and 2 bases at J, with 13 bases between the two ends. CDR3 loop: CASSVGGDTYNEQFF. DNA for the CDR3: TGTGCCAGCAGTGTAGGCGGTGACACCTACAATGAGCAGTTCTTC.

This clonotype has a handful of counts. The chain couples TRBV6-5 to TRBJ1-1, with D tentatively TRBD1 (6 bases). The CDR3 consists of 12 residues. The V end lost 11 bases, the J end lost 5 bases, and 15 bases lay between the germline ends. Per the germline V gene, CDR1 is MNHEY and CDR2 is SVGAGI. This chain's CDR3 is CAAASGDTEAFF. CDR3 nucleotide sequence: TGTGCCGCGGCGTCAGGGGATACTGAAGCTTTCTTT.

This clonotype was seen a few times. The V gene is TRBV27, the J gene TRBJ2-7; 7 nucleotides agree with TRBD2. CDR1 and CDR2 from the germline V gene are MNHEY and SMNVEV (reference sequence). V lost 2 bases and J lost 3; bases outside the gene matches: 4. The CDR3 length is 14 residues. The CDR3 region is CASSLASGYYEQYF. CDR3 in DNA: TGTGCCAGCAGTTTAGCTAGCGGATACTACGAGCAGTACTTC.

This clonotype was detected only a few times. The DNA for the CDR3 is TGTGCCAGCAGCCAGGACAGCTCCTACAATGAGCAGTTCTTC. It yields the protein CASSQDSSYNEQFF. The genes are TRBV3-1 and TRBJ2-1; D might be TRBD1 (6 bases). The CDR3 totals 14 residues. From germline, CDR1 is LGHDT and CDR2 YNNKEL (reference sequence). Trimming removed 3 bases at V and 0 bases at J, with 6 bases between.

This chain uses TRBV18 with TRBJ1-5; TRBD1 aligns across 7 bases. With V trimmed by 5 bases and J by 2 bases, 15 bases remained unmatched. In germline, CDR1 is KGHSH, CDR2 LQKENI. This CDR3 comprises 18 residues. The CDR3 sequence is CASSYGTAELWGNQPQHF. The CDR3 coding sequence is TGTGCCAGCTCATACGGGACAGCCGAACTATGGGGCAATCAGCCCCAGCATTTT.